This record concerns one T cell receptor beta chain sequence. The antigen is unknown. The data were taken from a study of cytomegalovirus exposure and HLA in healthy donors. General observations from the study: Earlier analysis found most TCR beta V segments productive about 90% or about 30% of the time.

The donors (healthy individuals) were bone marrow donors. PCR amplification relied on 60 Vbeta primers (plus 13 Jbeta primers). Sequencing used immunoSEQ multiplex PCR; TCRdb keeps in-frame clones, though not all of them. The data contain about 80,000 clones, roughly three quarters of them singletons. The receptor was isolated from a woman aged 50 to 65 in good health and CMV-seropositive. Source material: PBMCs.

Written as DNA, the CDR3 is TGCGCCAGCAGCTTGGGGCGGTCGGGTACTGAAGCTTTCTTT. Encoded protein: CASSLGRSGTEAFF. This chain uses TRBV5-1 with TRBJ1-1, with D unresolved. CDR1 and CDR2 (germline): SGHRS, YFSETQ. Trimming shortened V by 0 bases and J by 5 bases, and 11 bases separated the two germline ends. The CDR3 runs to 14 residues.